This TCR beta chain was sequenced for a study of T-cell reconstitution after alpha-beta-depleted transplantation in children (dated by TCRdb to the mid-2010s). In terms of the full investigation: Using TCR repertoire profiling, the study quantitatively followed how T-cell immune reconstitution unfolded in children after TCRalphabeta/CD19-depleted allogeneic hematopoietic cell transplantation.

The method was PCR. Reads for this sample came from an Illumina HiSeq 2500. Molecular barcoding was employed in the preparation of TCR libraries, with unique molecular identifiers being used to normalize TCRbeta repertoire quantification. The public reads were reprocessed in TCRdb via fastp at Q25 and MiXCR, keeping in-frame beta chains. Rows are combined by CDR3 protein, so each entry shows the most common genes and DNA. This sample holds about 980,000 distinct CDR3 sequences; 25% to 30% were observed only once. Of the sample, roughly 30% falls within the top ten clones. Sample treatment or condition, as interpreted from the label and publication: allogeneic hematopoietic cell transplantation with graft depleted of TCRalphabeta T cells and CD19 B cells. The transplant recipients were children given TCRalphabeta/CD19-depleted allogeneic hematopoietic cell grafts. Turning to this clonotype: No antigen is known for it. No much larger clone is present one base from it, and per-base qualities are unavailable.

The CDR3 has 14 amino acids, counting the end cysteine and phenylalanine. The read is trimmed to its CDR3 DNA, 42 bases read in frame from base 1. Sequences SGHRS (CDR1) and YFSETQ (CDR2) are obtained from the germline V gene. V has 6 bases trimmed and J has 5 bases trimmed; junction bases matching no gene number 6. General findings and caveats noted by the study authors: The apparently early recovery of alphabetaT-cell counts about two months after transplant reportedly depended on only several hundred rapidly expanded clones that came from non-depleted graft cells. In some patients, the high TCRbeta diversity seen at day 60 was put down to recipient T cells and intrathymic progenitors that had survived conditioning. Hyperexpanded clone frequencies declined over subsequent months; after one year, T-cell counts and TCRbeta diversity were mostly attributed to newly produced T cells.

The V and J segments used are TRBV5-1 and TRBJ2-1; 9 nucleotides in the junction match TRBD1. The sequenced sample was PBMCs, mostly from graft donor cells, obtained 360 days after TCRalphabeta/CD19-depleted stem cell transplant. The TCR originated in a boy in the first two years of life who had a stem cell transplant for SCID, so the T cells may come from the graft donor. The CDR3 corresponds to CASTRDRVHNEQFF. The nucleotide sequence reads as follows: TGCGCCAGCACCCGGGACAGGGTCCACAATGAGCAGTTCTTC.